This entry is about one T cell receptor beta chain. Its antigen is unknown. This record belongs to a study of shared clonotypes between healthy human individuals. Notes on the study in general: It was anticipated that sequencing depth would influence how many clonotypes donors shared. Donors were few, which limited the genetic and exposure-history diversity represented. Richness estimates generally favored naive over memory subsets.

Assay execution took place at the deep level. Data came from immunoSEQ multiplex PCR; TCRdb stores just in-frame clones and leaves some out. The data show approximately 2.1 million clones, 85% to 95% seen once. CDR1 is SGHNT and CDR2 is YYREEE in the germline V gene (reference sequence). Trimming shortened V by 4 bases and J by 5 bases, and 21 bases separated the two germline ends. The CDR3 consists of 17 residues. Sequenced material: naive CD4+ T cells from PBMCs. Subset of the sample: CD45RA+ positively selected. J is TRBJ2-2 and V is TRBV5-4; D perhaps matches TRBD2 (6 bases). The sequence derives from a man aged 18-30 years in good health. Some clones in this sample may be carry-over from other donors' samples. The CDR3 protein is CASSHPGVLARTGELFF. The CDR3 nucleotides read TGTGCCAGCAGCCACCCTGGTGTACTAGCAAGGACCGGGGAGCTGTTTTTT.